This T cell receptor (beta chain) was sequenced in a study of patients and donors after allogeneic stem cell transplantation. TCRdb analysed the RT-PCR reads with MiXCR anew, one entry per CDR3 protein. This sample yields 70,000 to 100,000 distinct CDR3 sequences, of which 4.5% to 5% are seen a single time; less than 3% belongs to the top ten. V was trimmed by 1 base and J by 3 bases, leaving 10 bases between them. The CDR3 runs 15 residues. Per germline, CDR1 LGHNA and CDR2 YNFKEQ. This clonotype has ten or more counts. The sequence was collected from a human donor who was either an allogeneic HSCT recipient or a stem cell or donor lymphocyte infusion donor (not recorded which). It is not recorded whose cells these are; they may come from a transplant donor. What was sequenced was blood, either unsorted or a sorted T cell fraction (not recorded which). The genes are TRBV4-2 and TRBJ2-1; D unresolved. This CDR3 is CASSQGGQIYNEQFF. In DNA form, the CDR3 reads TGTGCCAGCAGCCAAGGGGGTCAGATCTACAATGAGCAGTTCTTC.